Presented here are 21 T cell receptor beta chains from one specimen sequenced in a study of OX40 agonist ivuxolimab in advanced cancers. Sequenced by immunoSEQ multiplex PCR; TCRdb stores in-frame clones only, minus some. This sample carries tens of thousands of clones, approximately 90% of them seen once, and the ten largest clones take about 15%. The sequenced sample was CD4+ or CD8+ T cells sorted from blood, obtained in a trial of the OX40 agonist ivuxolimab. Source of these receptors: an adult with an advanced solid tumor such as melanoma, head and neck, liver or kidney cancer.

The rearrangement uses TRBV27 and TRBJ2-1; 10 bases match TRBD2. J gave up 0 bases and V 6 bases, and 2 bases lay outside the gene matches. The CDR3 consists of 15 residues. Germline CDR1 reads MNHEY; CDR2 reads SMNVEV (reference sequence). The CDR3 loop is CASSPSGSSYNEQFF. The CDR3 region has the DNA TGTGCCAGCAGCCCTAGCGGGAGCTCCTACAATGAGCAGTTCTTC.

The V gene is TRBV7-9, the J gene TRBJ2-2; 9 bases map to TRBD2. Per the germline V gene, CDR1 is SEHNR and CDR2 is FQNEAQ (reference sequence). The CDR3 runs 16 residues. J lost 6 bases, V lost 1 base, and 6 bases had no gene match. The CDR3 spells CASSLGVAGVAGELFF. The CDR3 DNA is TGTGCCAGCAGCTTAGGCGTAGCGGGAGTGGCCGGGGAGCTGTTTTTT.

The J gene is TRBJ2-2, the V gene TRBV5-1; D gene ambiguous. Germline CDR1 and CDR2: SGHRS and YFSETQ. The CDR3 consists of 14 residues. The V gene lost 4 bases and the J gene lost 1 base, with 8 bases spanning the gap. The CDR3 DNA follows: TGCGCCAGCAGCGCGACTGTGAACACCGGGGAGCTGTTTTTT. Residues: CASSATVNTGELFF. Looking up the rest from reference TRBV5-1 and TRBJ2-2 gives the full variable domain: KAGVTQTPRYLIKTRGQQVTLSCSPISGHRSVSWYQQTPGQGLQFLFEYFSETQRNKGNFPGRFSGRQFSNSRSEMNVSTLELGDSALYLCASSATVNTGELFFGEGSRLTVL.

The chain combines TRBV5-6 with TRBJ2-2; D may be TRBD1 (6 bases). V lost 6 bases and J 4 bases, leaving 7 bases between the germline ends. The germline V gene encodes CDR1 SGHDT and CDR2 YYEEEE. This CDR3 is built from 12 residues. The CDR3 is CASTGVTGELFF. CDR3 DNA: TGTGCCAGCACAGGGGTCACCGGGGAGCTGTTTTTT.

The J gene is TRBJ1-1, the V gene TRBV9; D is perhaps TRBD1 (6 bases). Trimming took off 3 bases at V and 1 base at J, with 7 bases between the two ends. Germline CDR1 and CDR2: SGDLS and YYNGEE. The CDR3 runs to 13 residues. The CDR3 loop reads CASSGGGNTEAFF. As DNA, the CDR3 is TGTGCCAGCAGCGGAGGGGGGAACACTGAAGCTTTCTTT.

This clone was counted a single time. The rearrangement uses TRBV2 and TRBJ2-7; TRBD2 aligns across 10 bases. V was clipped by 7 bases and J by 1 base; unmatched bases: 4. Germline CDR1 is SNHLY and CDR2 is FYNNEI. The length of the CDR3 is 14 residues. CDR3 residues: CASTWTSGSYEQYF. The CDR3 DNA reads TGTGCCAGCACTTGGACTAGCGGTTCCTACGAGCAGTACTTC.

The chain links TRBV28 to TRBJ2-7; 8 bases fit TRBD1. In germline, CDR1 is MDHEN, CDR2 SYDVKM. The CDR3 contains 16 residues. V shed 6 bases and J 3 bases; nucleotides not matched to a gene: 13. This CDR3 is CASSLQGAGEVYEQYF. CDR3 DNA sequence: TGTGCCAGCAGCCTGCAGGGGGCAGGGGAGGTCTACGAGCAGTACTTC.

This chain uses TRBV27 with TRBJ1-5; weak D call: TRBD1 (6 bases). Germline V gene lookup returns CDR1 MNHEY and CDR2 SMNVEV (reference sequence). This CDR3 has 14 residues. V was shortened by 0 bases and J by 6 bases, with 9 bases between the two germline ends. The CDR3: CASSLSGGGQPQHF. CDR3 nucleotides: TGTGCCAGCAGTTTATCAGGGGGTGGTCAGCCCCAGCATTTT.

This chain links TRBV25-1 with TRBJ2-7; D remains unclear. Looked up from germline, CDR1 is MGHDK and CDR2 is SYGVNS. The CDR3 has 13 residues. The ends were cut back, 3 bases at V and 4 bases at J, with 10 bases in the middle. CDR3 region: CASSDWQAYEQYF. The CDR3 DNA sequence: TGTGCCAGCAGTGATTGGCAAGCGTACGAGCAGTACTTC.

The genes are TRBV11-2 and TRBJ2-5; 8 positions match TRBD2. Germline-derived CDR1 and CDR2 are SGHAT and FQNNGV. Trimming removed 4 bases from V and 6 bases from J; junction bases left unmatched: 16. This CDR3 is 17 amino acids long. Here the CDR3 DNA reads TGTGCCAGCAGCTCAAGGGAACTAGCGGTTGGGCTGCAGACCCAGTACTTC. This sequence encodes CASSSRELAVGLQTQYF.

The chain uses TRBV11-2 and TRBJ2-7; a weak D match, TRBD1 (5 bases). CDR1 is SGHAT and CDR2 is FQNNGV in the germline V gene. This CDR3 is 15 amino acids long. Trimming stripped 0 bases from V and 2 bases from J, with 11 bases between. CDR3 DNA: TGTGCCAGCAGCTTAGACAAGGGGATTACCTACGAGCAGTACTTC. Protein sequence: CASSLDKGITYEQYF.

This chain joins TRBV4-2 and TRBJ1-3; TRBD1 is a possible D gene (6 bases). V lost 8 bases and J 4 bases, leaving 12 bases between the germline ends. The CDR3 contains 13 residues. Germline V CDR1 and CDR2: LGHNA, YNFKEQ. CDR3 amino acids: CASYSGEGNTIYF. CDR3 sequence (DNA): TGTGCCAGCTATTCAGGGGAAGGAAACACCATATATTTT.

V gene TRBV4-3 combines with J gene TRBJ2-7, with D tentatively TRBD2 (5 bases). Trimming took 4 bases from V and 6 from J, leaving 13 bases between them. Germline V gives CDR1 LGHNA, CDR2 YSLEER. The CDR3 runs 13 residues. Here the CDR3 reads CASSPYRTLEQYF. In nucleotides, the CDR3 is TGCGCCAGCAGCCCCTACCGGACTCTCGAGCAGTACTTC.

V is TRBV6-1 and J is TRBJ2-7; D is unresolved. V shed 4 bases and J shed 5 bases, with 15 bases lying between them. This CDR3 comprises 14 residues. Germline V lookup: CDR1 MNHNS, CDR2 SASEGT. In nucleotides, the CDR3 is TGTGCCAGCAGTGTGGGCCCAAGTACCGACGAGCAGTACTTC. Translating it yields CASSVGPSTDEQYF.

This clone came up once. V usage is TRBV7-6 and J usage is TRBJ2-2; 7 bases fit TRBD2. V was pared by 8 bases and J by 6 bases, with 6 bases of the junction left unmatched. Germline V gene data show CDR1 as SGHVS and CDR2 as FNYEAQ. The CDR3 extends over 13 amino acids. The CDR3 region has the DNA TGTGCCAGCGGACGGGAGGTCGCCGGGGAGCTGTTTTTT. It translates to CASGREVAGELFF. The whole variable domain, remainder taken from reference TRBV7-6 and TRBJ2-2, is GAGVSQSPRYKVTKRGQDVALRCDPISGHVSLYWYRQALGQGPEFLTYFNYEAQQDKSGLPNDRFSAERPEGSISTLTIQRTEQRDSAMYRCASGREVAGELFFGEGSRLTVL.

This clone was picked up one time. The rearrangement links TRBV11-2 to TRBJ2-3, with D possibly matching TRBD1 (6 bases). The CDR3 is 14 residues long. Trimming took off 1 base at V and 2 bases at J, with 7 bases between the two ends. The germline gives CDR1 SGHAT, CDR2 FQNNGV. The CDR3, as DNA: TGTGCCAGCAGCTTAGGGGACAACACAGATACGCAGTATTTT. It yields the protein CASSLGDNTDTQYF.

V gene TRBV5-4 combines with J gene TRBJ2-3, with D possibly being TRBD2 (5 bases). V lost 0 bases and J lost 3, with 11 bases in between. The CDR3 contains 15 residues. Germline V CDR1 and CDR2: SGHNT, YYREEE (reference sequence). The CDR3 loop is CASSLERARTDTQYF. CDR3 in DNA: TGTGCCAGCAGCTTGGAGAGGGCCAGGACAGATACGCAGTATTTT. Full variable domain (remainder filled in from reference TRBV5-4 and TRBJ2-3): ETGVTQSPTHLIKTRGQQVTLRCSSQSGHNTVSWYQQALGQGPQFIFQYYREEENGRGNFPPRFSGLQFPNYSSELNVNALELDDSALYLCASSLERARTDTQYFGPGTRLTVL.

DNA for the CDR3: TGTGCCAGCGGACATAGCGGGAGCGGTCTAGAGACCCAGTACTTC. As protein: CASGHSGSGLETQYF. This chain joins TRBV5-5 and TRBJ2-5; 9 positions match TRBD2. This CDR3 has 15 residues. V was clipped by 7 bases and J by 4 bases; unmatched bases: 11. In germline, CDR1 is SGHKS, CDR2 YYEKEE (reference sequence).

The chain joins TRBV7-9 to TRBJ2-7, with TRBD2 matching over 9 bases. This CDR3 is 15 amino acids long. Germline loops: CDR1 SEHNR, CDR2 FQNEAQ (reference sequence). The V and J ends lost 5 bases and 6 bases, in that order; junction bases with no gene match: 11. The CDR3 region has the DNA TGTGCCAGCAGCCAGCCCGCTAGCGGGATGTTCGAGCAGTACTTC. Translating gives CASSQPASGMFEQYF.

The V gene is TRBV5-6, the J gene TRBJ1-1; a weak D match, TRBD1 (5 bases). The ends were cut back, 4 bases at V and 6 bases at J, with 10 bases in the middle. This CDR3 has 12 amino acids. Germline V CDR1 and CDR2: SGHDT, YYEEEE. The CDR3 reads CASSLRGAEAFF. The CDR3 bases are TGTGCCAGCAGCCTTCGGGGCGCTGAAGCTTTCTTT.

J is TRBJ2-2 and V is TRBV5-6, with D perhaps TRBD1 (6 bases). V shed 4 bases and J shed 3 bases, with 13 bases lying between them. This CDR3 contains 15 residues. CDR1 SGHDT and CDR2 YYEEEE come from the germline V gene. The CDR3 protein is CASSLGDTYTGELFF. The CDR3 nucleotides read TGTGCCAGCAGCCTCGGGGACACATACACCGGGGAGCTGTTTTTT.